Listed here are 12 T cell receptor beta chains from one sample, sequenced in a study of T cell clonality in common variable immunodeficiency. Assay: immunoSEQ multiplex PCR; the TCRdb copy retains only in-frame clones and omits some. Altogether tens of thousands of clones were found in the sample, and no singletons occur. The sample comprised peripheral blood mononuclear cells. Receptor source: a person between 18 and 69 years old in good health.

This clone turned up a few times. With the read ending 3 residues before the CDR3 end, the germline J gene is used to fill in that end. The chain uses TRBV20-1 and TRBJ2-1; 9 bases fit TRBD2. CDR1 DFQATT and CDR2 SNEGSKA come from the germline V gene (reference sequence). The trim removed 1 base at V and 7 bases at J, leaving 8 bases unmatched. This CDR3 has 15 amino acids. The sequenced CDR3 bases are TGCAGTGCTAGAGCTTTTAGCGGGAGTTTAAATGAG. Its protein product is CSARAFSGSLNE. The full CDR3 reads CSARAFSGSLNEQFF.

This clone was recorded many times. From the germline J gene comes the end of the CDR3, since the read stops 3 residues before it. V gene TRBV20-1 combines with J gene TRBJ1-4; 8 bases are shared with TRBD1. Trimming removed 3 bases from V and 0 bases from J; junction bases left unmatched: 9. This CDR3 spans 17 amino acids. The germline V gene has CDR1 DFQATT and CDR2 SNEGSKA (reference sequence). The chain's CDR3 is CSASWDRYYATNEKLFF. Incomplete CDR3 DNA: TGCAGTGCTAGTTGGGACAGGTATTATGCAACTAATGAAAAA.

This clone came up many times. Coverage ceases 3 residues before the CDR3 finishes, and the germline J gene fills in the end. The chain employs TRBV7-3 and TRBJ2-5; 8 bases fit TRBD2. Looked up from germline, CDR1 is SGHTA and CDR2 is FQGTGA. J gave up 5 bases and V 5 bases, and 7 bases lay outside the gene matches. The CDR3 is made up of 14 amino acids. CDR3 DNA (partial): TGTGCCAGCAGCCCTCTAGCGGGCTGGGAGACC. Its translation: CASSPLAGWET. The entire CDR3 protein reads CASSPLAGWETQYF.

Sample share makes this clone medium-sized. The read ends 3 residues early relative to the CDR3; the germline J gene fills the gap. The V and J genes are TRBV5-5 and TRBJ1-4; TRBD1 might be the D (5 bases). Deletions cut 0 bases from V and 5 bases from J, with 11 bases between. CDR3 length equals 15 residues. Germline V gene lookup returns CDR1 SGHKS and CDR2 YYEKEE (reference sequence). Incomplete CDR3 DNA: TGTGCCAGCAGCTTGGAAGACAGCCGGAATGAAAAA. Translating it yields CASSLEDSRNEK. The CDR3 in its entirety is CASSLEDSRNEKLFF.

This clone appeared many times. The CDR3 end lies 3 residues beyond the end of the read and is filled in from the germline J gene. The chain employs TRBV6-4 and TRBJ2-2; possible D gene TRBD1, 6 bases. The CDR3 consists of 16 residues. V lost 5 bases and J lost 1, with 14 bases in between. Germline lookup yields CDR1 MRHNA and CDR2 SNTAGT. CDR3 bases read: TGTGCCAGCAGTACACAAGTACAGGGGAACACCGGGGAG. Its protein is CASSTQVQGNTGE. Given in full, the CDR3 is CASSTQVQGNTGELFF.

Ten or more counts support this clone. The read comes to an end 3 residues before the CDR3 does, leaving the germline J gene to fill in the end. This rearrangement joins TRBV20-1 to TRBJ2-3; 8 positions agree with TRBD2. Germline trimming cut 7 bases from V and 2 bases from J; bases unmatched to any gene: 5. The CDR3 extends over 13 amino acids. The V gene's germline CDR1 is DFQATT and CDR2 SNEGSKA (reference sequence). The chain's CDR3 is CSVSGRSTDTQYF. The part of the CDR3 DNA that was read is TGCAGTGTCAGCGGGAGATCCACAGATACG.

This clone was detected a few times. The CDR3 end falls 3 residues outside the read, so it is completed with the germline J gene. This chain connects TRBV13 to TRBJ1-2; TRBD1 agrees at 8 bases. CDR3 length: 15 amino acids. Germline V CDR1 and CDR2: PRHDT, FYEKMQ (reference sequence). CDR3 protein: CASSPAGGSSYEYTF. The covered CDR3 bases are TGTGCCAGCAGCCCCGCAGGGGGCTCATCCTACGAG.

This clone has ten or more counts. The observed sequence ends 3 residues before the CDR3 terminus, with the missing tail filled in from the germline J gene. The rearrangement joins TRBV29-1 to TRBJ1-2; D is undetermined. CDR3 length equals 11 residues. CDR1 is SQVTM, CDR2 ANQGSEA, per germline. Trimming stripped 4 bases from V and 3 bases from J, with 6 bases between. The CDR3 DNA, read in part, is TGCAGCGTTGGCGGGGACTATGGC. Amino acid sequence: CSVGGDYG. In full, the CDR3 is CSVGGDYGYTF. Drawing the rest from reference TRBV29-1 and TRBJ1-2, the complete variable domain is SAVISQKPSRDICQRGTSLTIQCQVDSQVTMMFWYRQQPGQSLTLIATANQGSEATYESGFVIDKFPISRPNLTFSTLTVSNMSPEDSSIYLCSVGGDYGYTFGSGTRLTVV.

Concerning this clone itself: The read falls 3 residues short of the CDR3 end, and the missing part is taken from the germline J gene. This chain connects TRBV5-1 to TRBJ2-1, with 13 bases fitting TRBD2. J was trimmed by 8 bases and V by 0 bases; bases with no gene match: 5. CDR1 is SGHRS, CDR2 YFSETQ, per germline. There are 16 residues in the CDR3. Incomplete CDR3 DNA: TGCGCCAGCAGCTTGGCTGGGACTAGCGGGGTGGATGAG. This encodes CASSLAGTSGVDE. The CDR3 in its entirety is CASSLAGTSGVDEQFF.

This clone was picked up many times. The CDR3 is cut off 3 residues early in the read; its end comes from the germline J gene. This sequence joins TRBV29-1 and TRBJ1-2; 11 bases line up with TRBD1. The germline CDR1 and CDR2 sequences are SQVTM and ANQGSEA. CDR3 length: 13 amino acids. The CDR3 DNA, read in part, is TGCAGCTCTATTTGGGGACAGGGGGAAGGC. Protein product: CSSIWGQGEG. The full CDR3 protein is CSSIWGQGEGYTF.

This clone was detected ten times or more. Read data end 3 residues before the CDR3 end; the end is taken from the germline J gene. Other DNA sequences in the sample encode the same CDR3. The rearrangement links TRBV29-1 to TRBJ1-2; 10 bases fit TRBD1. Germline V gene data show CDR1 as SQVTM and CDR2 as ANQGSEA. There are 12 residues in the CDR3. The CDR3 region is CSVRDRGDGYTF. The CDR3 bases that were read are TGCAGCGTCCGGGACAGGGGAGACGGC.

This clone occurred many times. The read finishes 3 residues shy of the CDR3 end, and the germline J gene is used to complete it. This chain links TRBV4-2 with TRBJ2-7; 7 nucleotides match TRBD1. This CDR3 has 20 residues. The J segment lost 0 bases and the V segment lost 0 bases, leaving 17 bases of the junction unmatched. Germline V gene lookup returns CDR1 LGHNA and CDR2 YNFKEQ. The CDR3 reads CASSQDPLGQILYGSYEQYF. The DNA read from the CDR3 is TGTGCCAGCAGCCAAGATCCATTGGGACAGATCCTATACGGCTCCTACGAG.